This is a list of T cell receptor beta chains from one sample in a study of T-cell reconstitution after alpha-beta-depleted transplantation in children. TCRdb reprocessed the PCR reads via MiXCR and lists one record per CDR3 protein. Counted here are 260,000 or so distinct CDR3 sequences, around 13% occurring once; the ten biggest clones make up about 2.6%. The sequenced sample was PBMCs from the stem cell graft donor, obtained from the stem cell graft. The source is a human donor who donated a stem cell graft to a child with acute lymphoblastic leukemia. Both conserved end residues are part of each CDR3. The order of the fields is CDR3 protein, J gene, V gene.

CDR3aa: CAWSDGNSYEQYF; j_gene: TRBJ2-7; v_gene: TRBV30
CDR3aa: CARGTGKAKNIQYF; j_gene: TRBJ2-4; v_gene: TRBV27
CDR3aa: CSVEGRLTADYTF; j_gene: TRBJ1-2; v_gene: TRBV29-1
CDR3aa: CASRLGGTEAFF; j_gene: TRBJ1-1; v_gene: TRBV14
CDR3aa: CASSQHRGNSGANGLTF; j_gene: TRBJ2-6; v_gene: TRBV4-2
CDR3aa: CASSQEGTHEQFF; j_gene: TRBJ2-1; v_gene: TRBV4-2
CDR3aa: CASILAFGSSYEQYF; j_gene: TRBJ2-7; v_gene: TRBV6-2/TRBV6-3
CDR3aa: CASSVAGGWDNEQFF; j_gene: TRBJ2-1; v_gene: TRBV9
CDR3aa: CASSPLSVDQPQHF; j_gene: TRBJ1-5; v_gene: TRBV5-1
CDR3aa: CASSSKAQGQGHGYTF; j_gene: TRBJ1-2; v_gene: TRBV5-1
CDR3aa: CCARVPNLLTGDTEAFF; j_gene: TRBJ1-1; v_gene: TRBV20-1
CDR3aa: CAITPGLSYNEQFF; j_gene: TRBJ2-1; v_gene: TRBV10-3
CDR3aa: CSAKLENYGYTF; j_gene: TRBJ1-2; v_gene: TRBV20-1
CDR3aa: CASSVAGSHNEQFF; j_gene: TRBJ2-1; v_gene: TRBV9
CDR3aa: CASSAPPSNQPQHF; j_gene: TRBJ1-5; v_gene: TRBV12-3/TRBV12-4
CDR3aa: CASRAPIEETQYF; j_gene: TRBJ2-5; v_gene: TRBV6-1
CDR3aa: CASSSDQRGLSRPYEQYF; j_gene: TRBJ2-7; v_gene: TRBV18
CDR3aa: CATSGRDRVDQPQHF; j_gene: TRBJ1-5; v_gene: TRBV15
CDR3aa: CASSPKAGADTQYF; j_gene: TRBJ2-3; v_gene: TRBV18
CDR3aa: CASSAQRGAGNQPQHF; j_gene: TRBJ1-5; v_gene: TRBV19
CDR3aa: CASSPVAGSYNEQFF; j_gene: TRBJ2-1; v_gene: TRBV11-3
CDR3aa: CAWGGRGQGADGYTF; j_gene: TRBJ1-2; v_gene: TRBV30
CDR3aa: CATSRVPDRVNQPQHF; j_gene: TRBJ1-5; v_gene: TRBV15
CDR3aa: CSVEDGPEQRGYEQYF; j_gene: TRBJ2-7; v_gene: TRBV29-1
CDR3aa: CASSENPDRTLHF; j_gene: TRBJ1-6; v_gene: TRBV6-1
CDR3aa: CASSQGTLEQYF; j_gene: TRBJ2-7; v_gene: TRBV14
CDR3aa: CASSQEGRGFTEAFF; j_gene: TRBJ1-1; v_gene: TRBV4-2
CDR3aa: CASREVQIESYEQYF; j_gene: TRBJ2-7; v_gene: TRBV7-2
CDR3aa: CASSLGQGAYQPQHF; j_gene: TRBJ1-5; v_gene: TRBV28
CDR3aa: CSARDLRDEQFF; j_gene: TRBJ2-1; v_gene: TRBV20-1
CDR3aa: CSARAGSGALWEANTGELFF; j_gene: TRBJ2-2; v_gene: TRBV20-1
CDR3aa: CASSPYDREILAQHF; j_gene: TRBJ1-5; v_gene: TRBV18